This TCR beta chain comes out of a study of Ad26.COV2.S vaccination and SARS-CoV-2 variants. Study information: Donor was one of the participants in the Ad26.COV2.S arm of the COV1001 trial.

Details on this clone: Its specificity is unknown.

Study-level findings and limits: The TCR-based breadth and depth measures might underestimate overall T cell responses.

Repertoires were generated with immunoSEQ multiplex PCR, while TCRdb's copy carries only in-frame clones and drops some. The sample contains 300,000 to 400,000 clones, 70% to 90% of which appear only once. The germline V gene has CDR1 ENHRY and CDR2 SYGVKD. The CDR3 sequence is 14 residues long. Deletions cut 1 base from V and 0 bases from J, with 6 bases between. The treatment denotes: approximately 18 received Ad26.COV2.S at low or high dose, single or two shots; roughly 5 received placebo; per-sample allocation not given. Samples came from day 63 after the first vaccine or placebo injection. A Boston adult aged 18-55 years was the donor. Expression of Wuhan-strain SARS-CoV-2 spike came from the Ad26 vector that formed the vaccine.

The material sequenced was peripheral blood, taken in a trial of Ad26.COV2.S vaccine versus placebo. V usage is TRBV10-3 and J usage is TRBJ1-1, with D uncertain. The sequence derives from a person aged 18 to 65 who received the Ad26.COV2.S COVID-19 vaccine or a placebo. The CDR3 here is CAISEWVLNTEAFF. The CDR3 nucleotides read TGTGCCATCAGTGAGTGGGTGTTGAACACTGAAGCTTTCTTT.